Each of the 2 T cell receptor beta chains below was sequenced from the same sample in a study of blood T cell repertoires in COVID-19. Here immunoSEQ multiplex PCR was the method, and the copy in TCRdb shows in-frame clones only, minus some. The data hold 50,000 to 70,000 clones, with about 78% observed a single time. The sequencing sample was made of peripheral blood. These TCRs come from a man aged 50 to 60 with active or convalescent COVID-19.

The chain couples TRBV5-5 to TRBJ2-1, with TRBD2 matching over 7 bases. Germline V lookup: CDR1 SGHKS, CDR2 YYEKEE (reference sequence). CDR3 length equals 14 residues. V gave up 1 base and J gave up 8 bases; unmatched junction bases: 6. Written as DNA, the CDR3 is TGTGCCAGCAGCTTGCTGGCGGGAGACGATGAGCAGTTCTTC. Encoded protein: CASSLLAGDDEQFF.

The chain recombines TRBV12-3 or TRBV12-4 with TRBJ1-1, with 7 bases aligning to TRBD1. The V gene end was trimmed by 6 bases and the J gene end by 3 bases; junction bases not matched to a gene: 4. This CDR3 region has 13 residues. The CDR3: CASSFGTDTEAFF. In DNA form, the CDR3 reads TGTGCCAGCAGCTTCGGGACAGACACTGAAGCTTTCTTT.